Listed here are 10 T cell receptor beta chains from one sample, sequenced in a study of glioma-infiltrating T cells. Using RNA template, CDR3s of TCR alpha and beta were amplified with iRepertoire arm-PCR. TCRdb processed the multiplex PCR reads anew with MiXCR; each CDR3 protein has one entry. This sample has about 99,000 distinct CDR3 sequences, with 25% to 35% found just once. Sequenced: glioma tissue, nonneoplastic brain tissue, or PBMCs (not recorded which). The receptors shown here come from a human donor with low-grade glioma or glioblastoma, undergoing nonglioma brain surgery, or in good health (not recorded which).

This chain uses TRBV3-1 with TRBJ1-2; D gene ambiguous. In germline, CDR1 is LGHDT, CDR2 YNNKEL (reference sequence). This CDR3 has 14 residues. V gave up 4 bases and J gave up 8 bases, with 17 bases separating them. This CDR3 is CASSPWATLDGYTF. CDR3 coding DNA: TGTGCCAGCAGCCCTTGGGCCACCCTCGACGGCTACACCTTC.

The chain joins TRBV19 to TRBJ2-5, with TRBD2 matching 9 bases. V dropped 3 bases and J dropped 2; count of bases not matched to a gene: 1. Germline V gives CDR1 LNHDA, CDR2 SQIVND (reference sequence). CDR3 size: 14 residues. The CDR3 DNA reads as TGTGCCAGTAGTATTGCGGGGGGGCAAGAGACCCAGTACTTC. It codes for CASSIAGGQETQYF.

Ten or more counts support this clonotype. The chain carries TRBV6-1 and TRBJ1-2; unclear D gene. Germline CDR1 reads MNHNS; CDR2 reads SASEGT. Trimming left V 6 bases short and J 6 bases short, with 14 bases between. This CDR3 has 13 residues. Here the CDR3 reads CASSQPPRDGYTF. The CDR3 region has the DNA TGTGCCAGCAGCCAGCCTCCTAGGGATGGCTACACCTTC.

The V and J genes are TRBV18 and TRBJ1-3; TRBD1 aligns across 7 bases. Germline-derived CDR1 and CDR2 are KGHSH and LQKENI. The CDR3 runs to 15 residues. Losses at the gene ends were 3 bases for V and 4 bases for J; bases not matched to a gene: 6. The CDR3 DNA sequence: TGTGCCAGCTCACCTACGACAGGGAAGGGAAACACCATATATTTT. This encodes CASSPTTGKGNTIYF.

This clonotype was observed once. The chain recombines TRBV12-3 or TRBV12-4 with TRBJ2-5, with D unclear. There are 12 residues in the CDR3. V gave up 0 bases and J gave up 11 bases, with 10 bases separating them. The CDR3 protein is CASSLAEHEQYF. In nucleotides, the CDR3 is TGTGCCAGCAGTTTAGCGGAGCATGAGCAGTACTTC.

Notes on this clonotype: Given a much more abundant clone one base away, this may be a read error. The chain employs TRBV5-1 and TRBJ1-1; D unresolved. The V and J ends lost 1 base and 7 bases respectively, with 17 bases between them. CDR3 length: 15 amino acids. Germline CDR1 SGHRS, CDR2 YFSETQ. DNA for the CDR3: TGCGCCAGCAGCTTGTTGGCGGGAGTAGACATTGAAGCTTTCTTT. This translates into CASSLLAGVDIEAFF.

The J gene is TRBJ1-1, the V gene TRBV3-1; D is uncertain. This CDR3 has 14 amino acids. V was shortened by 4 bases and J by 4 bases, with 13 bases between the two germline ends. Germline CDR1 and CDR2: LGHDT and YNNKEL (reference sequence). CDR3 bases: TGTGCCAGCAGCCCACGGGAGGTGACCACTGAAGCTTTCTTT. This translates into CASSPREVTTEAFF.

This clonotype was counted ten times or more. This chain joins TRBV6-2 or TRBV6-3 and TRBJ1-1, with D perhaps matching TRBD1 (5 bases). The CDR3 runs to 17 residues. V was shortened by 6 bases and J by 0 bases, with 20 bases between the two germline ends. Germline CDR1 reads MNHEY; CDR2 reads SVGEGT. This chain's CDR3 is CASSRGPRSGVNTEAFF. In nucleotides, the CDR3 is TGTGCCAGCAGCCGGGGACCCCGCTCGGGTGTGAACACTGAAGCTTTCTTT.

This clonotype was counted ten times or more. The CDR3 loop is CASSGVTSGDNEQFF. As DNA, the CDR3 is TGTGCCAGCTCCGGTGTAACTAGCGGGGACAATGAGCAGTTCTTC. The chain links TRBV18 to TRBJ2-1; 10 nucleotides match TRBD2. This CDR3 is 15 amino acids long. CDR1 KGHSH and CDR2 LQKENI come from the germline V gene. V gave up 6 bases and J gave up 5 bases; unmatched junction bases: 7.

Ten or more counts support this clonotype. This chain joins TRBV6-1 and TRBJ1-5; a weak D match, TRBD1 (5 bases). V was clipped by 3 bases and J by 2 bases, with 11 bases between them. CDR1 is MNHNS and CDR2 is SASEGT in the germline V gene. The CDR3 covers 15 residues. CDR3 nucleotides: TGTGCCAGCAGTGACCTAGGACAACGCAATCAGCCCCAGCATTTT. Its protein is CASSDLGQRNQPQHF.